This passage covers 30 T cell receptor beta chains from one sample sequenced in a study of blood T cell repertoires in COVID-19. The repertoire was sequenced with immunoSEQ multiplex PCR; TCRdb's copy has only in-frame clones and lacks some. Altogether some 150,000 clones are present, roughly 84% being singletons, with the ten largest covering 8.2%. Sequences were obtained from peripheral blood. The receptors were gathered from a woman aged 55-75 years with acute or convalescent COVID-19.

This clone was seen a single time. This rearrangement joins TRBV5-1 to TRBJ2-3, with 11 bases that match TRBD2. The CDR3 is made up of 15 amino acids. After removal of 2 bases from V and 2 bases from J, the junction contained 1 base not matched to a gene. Germline V gene data show CDR1 as SGHRS and CDR2 as YFSETQ. Written as DNA, the CDR3 is TGCGCCAGCAGCTTTAGCGGGGGGGCCACAGATACGCAGTATTTT. Its protein is CASSFSGGATDTQYF.

CDR3 sequence reads: CASNRPLQGNEQFF. The CDR3 DNA sequence: TGTGCCAGCAATCGTCCTTTACAGGGGAATGAGCAGTTCTTC. The genes are TRBV2 and TRBJ2-1, with 7 bases that match TRBD1. The germline CDR1 and CDR2 sequences are SNHLY and FYNNEI. V shed 7 bases, J shed 7 bases, and the junction held 10 bases outside the gene matches. The CDR3 runs to 14 residues. Using reference TRBV2 and TRBJ2-1 for the parts outside the CDR3, the full variable domain is EPEVTQTPSHQVTQMGQEVILRCVPISNHLYFYWYRQILGQKVEFLVSFYNNEISEKSEIFDDQFSVERPDGSNFTLKIRSTKLEDSAMYFCASNRPLQGNEQFFGPGTRLTVL.

This clone has just a few counts. This chain links TRBV2 with TRBJ2-7; TRBD2 aligns across 15 bases. The CDR3 is 16 residues long. V shed 8 bases and J 7 bases; nucleotides not matched to a gene: 12. In germline, CDR1 is SNHLY, CDR2 FYNNEI. CDR3 in amino acids: CASASRGLAGGREQYF. Written as DNA, the CDR3 is TGTGCCAGCGCCTCTCGTGGACTAGCGGGGGGGAGAGAGCAGTACTTC.

The chain combines TRBV6-2 or TRBV6-3 with TRBJ1-1; D is ambiguous. The CDR3 loop spans 12 amino acids. Germline lookup yields CDR1 MNHEY and CDR2 SVGEGT. The V end lost 6 bases, the J end lost 8 bases, and 13 bases lay between the germline ends. DNA for the CDR3: TGTGCCAGCAGCCCAGAGCGCCGAGAAGCTTTCTTT. Protein sequence: CASSPERREAFF.

This chain joins TRBV9 and TRBJ2-2; 9 bases align to TRBD2. Trimming at V came to 4 bases and at J to 2 bases, leaving 6 bases not matched to a gene. CDR3 length: 16 amino acids. The germline CDR1 and CDR2 sequences are SGDLS and YYNGEE. The DNA for the CDR3 is TGTGCCAGCAGCTTGGCTAGCGGGGTCAACACCGGGGAGCTGTTTTTT. Protein: CASSLASGVNTGELFF.

This clone has only one observation. The rearrangement links TRBV4-1 to TRBJ1-3; 11 nucleotides align to TRBD1. V lost 1 base, J lost 0 bases, and 17 bases stayed unmatched. The V gene's germline CDR1 is MGHRA and CDR2 YSYEKL. The CDR3 length is 22 residues. CDR3 in amino acids: CASSQVRPASGTGGSSGNTIYF. The CDR3 DNA reads TGCGCCAGCAGCCAAGTCCGACCGGCCTCCGGGACAGGGGGTTCCTCTGGAAACACCATATATTTT.

The chain carries TRBV9 and TRBJ1-2; a possible D gene is TRBD1 (5 bases). CDR1 and CDR2 (germline): SGDLS, YYNGEE. The V end lost 0 bases, the J end lost 10 bases, and 16 bases lay between the germline ends. The CDR3 totals 14 residues. The CDR3 protein is CASSVDVRAMDYTF. The CDR3, as DNA: TGTGCCAGCAGCGTAGATGTCAGGGCGATGGACTACACCTTC.

The J gene is TRBJ1-6, the V gene TRBV2; 7 bases are shared with TRBD1. Germline V lookup: CDR1 SNHLY, CDR2 FYNNEI. CDR3 length: 15 amino acids. The J segment lost 1 base and the V segment lost 6 bases, leaving 3 bases of the junction unmatched. In DNA, the CDR3 is TGTGCCAGCAGGGCGACAGGGTCCTATAATTCACCCCTCCACTTT. Its translation: CASRATGSYNSPLHF. Combining the CDR3 with reference TRBV2 and TRBJ1-6 gives the whole variable domain EPEVTQTPSHQVTQMGQEVILRCVPISNHLYFYWYRQILGQKVEFLVSFYNNEISEKSEIFDDQFSVERPDGSNFTLKIRSTKLEDSAMYFCASRATGSYNSPLHFGNGTRLTVT.

The J gene is TRBJ1-3, the V gene TRBV7-8, with TRBD1 matching over 9 bases. Germline V gives CDR1 SGHVS, CDR2 FQNEAQ. The CDR3 spans 14 residues. V gave up 6 bases and J gave up 4 bases; unmatched junction bases: 4. The CDR3 loop reads CASRPGTGGNTIYF. The CDR3 bases are TGTGCCAGCAGACCTGGGACAGGGGGAAACACCATATATTTT.

V and J are TRBV20-1 and TRBJ2-1, with 14 bases fitting TRBD2. This CDR3 contains 20 residues. V dropped 3 bases and J dropped 0; count of bases not matched to a gene: 13. CDR1 is DFQATT and CDR2 is SNEGSKA in the germline V gene (reference sequence). For the CDR3, the DNA is TGCAGTGCTAGTGGTATGGCGGGACTAGCGGGGGCTAGCTCCTACAATGAGCAGTTCTTC. Translated: CSASGMAGLAGASSYNEQFF.

This clone was seen ten or more times. The chain employs TRBV6-5 and TRBJ1-5; a possible D gene is TRBD1 (5 bases). Per the germline V gene, CDR1 is MNHEY and CDR2 is SVGAGI. The length of the CDR3 is 15 residues. V was clipped by 4 bases and J by 5 bases, with 15 bases between them. The CDR3 sequence is CASSWTGTQDQPQHF. DNA for the CDR3: TGTGCCAGCAGTTGGACCGGGACTCAGGATCAGCCCCAGCATTTT.

The chain joins TRBV2 to TRBJ2-7; TRBD1 aligns across 8 bases. The CDR3 totals 14 residues. Per germline, CDR1 SNHLY and CDR2 FYNNEI. V shed 7 bases and J 5 bases; nucleotides not matched to a gene: 10. The CDR3 reads CASTLTGARNEQYF. The CDR3 nucleotides are TGTGCCAGCACCCTGACAGGGGCAAGAAACGAGCAGTACTTC.

The chain carries TRBV3-1 (or the pseudogene TRBV3-2) and TRBJ1-2, with D uncertain. The CDR3 has 12 residues. From germline, CDR1 is LGHDT and CDR2 YNNKEL (reference sequence). V lost 8 bases and J 4 bases, leaving 11 bases between the germline ends. The CDR3 DNA is TGTGCCAGCCGCGCCGGGAGCTATGGCTACACCTTC. Its protein is CASRAGSYGYTF.

V and J are TRBV28 and TRBJ2-1; maybe TRBD2 (7 bases). V was shortened by 4 bases and J by 9 bases, with 22 bases between the two germline ends. The CDR3 extends over 16 amino acids. Germline V gives CDR1 MDHEN, CDR2 SYDVKM. For the CDR3, the DNA is TGTGCCAGCAGTTCACTAGGAACGGCGGGGGCCACTGAGCAGTTCTTC. Encoded protein: CASSSLGTAGATEQFF.

The J gene is TRBJ2-4, the V gene TRBV3-1 (or the pseudogene TRBV3-2); 10 bases fit TRBD1. With 3 bases clipped from V and 0 bases from J, the junction kept 8 bases outside the gene matches. The CDR3 has 18 amino acids. CDR1 LGHDT and CDR2 YNNKEL come from the germline V gene (reference sequence). CDR3 in DNA: TGTGCCAGCAGCCAGGATGGACAGGGGGAGATAGCCAAAAACATTCAGTACTTC. This sequence encodes CASSQDGQGEIAKNIQYF.

This clone came up a few times. The genes are TRBV10-3 and TRBJ1-1; no clear D gene. The V and J ends lost 5 bases and 1 base respectively, with 8 bases between them. Germline V gene lookup returns CDR1 ENHRY and CDR2 SYGVKD. The CDR3 loop spans 13 amino acids. The CDR3 bases are TGTGCCATCAGTCTTCAGGAGAACACTGAAGCTTTCTTT. Translating it yields CAISLQENTEAFF.

The chain joins TRBV14 to TRBJ2-2; TRBD2 might be the D (6 bases). This CDR3 comprises 15 residues. Germline V lookup: CDR1 SGHDN, CDR2 FVKESK. V shed 0 bases and J shed 7 bases, with 12 bases lying between them. CDR3 DNA: TGTGCCAGCAGCCAAGAATCAGGGAGGTTCGGGGAGCTGTTTTTT. This codes for CASSQESGRFGELFF.

The chain has TRBV7-9 and TRBJ1-4; D unclear. The length of the CDR3 is 13 residues. Germline V gives CDR1 SEHNR, CDR2 FQNEAQ (reference sequence). V was shortened by 2 bases and J by 5 bases, with 6 bases between the two germline ends. The CDR3 sequence is CASSLLLNEKLFF. In DNA, the CDR3 is TGTGCCAGCAGCTTACTACTCAATGAAAAACTGTTTTTT.

This chain uses TRBV2 with TRBJ1-1; D is uncertain. The germline V gene encodes CDR1 SNHLY and CDR2 FYNNEI. The V end was cut by 0 bases, the J end by 1 base, with 6 bases between. The CDR3 is 14 amino acids. This CDR3 is CASSEARQNTEAFF. In DNA, the CDR3 is TGTGCCAGCAGTGAAGCCAGACAGAACACTGAAGCTTTCTTT.

This clone appeared a single time. V gene TRBV6-5 combines with J gene TRBJ1-2; 9 positions match TRBD1. Germline CDR1 reads MNHEY; CDR2 reads SVGAGI. The V segment lost 7 bases and the J segment 4 bases; nucleotides outside the gene matches: 10. This CDR3 has 15 residues. CDR3 sequence reads: CASITNRGRGYGYTF. The CDR3 nucleotides are TGTGCCAGCATTACGAACAGGGGGCGCGGCTATGGCTACACCTTC.

The V and J genes are TRBV28 and TRBJ2-5, with 9 bases matching TRBD2. The germline gives CDR1 MDHEN, CDR2 SYDVKM. The ends lost 1 base at V and 7 bases at J; junction bases unmatched: 10. CDR3 length equals 16 residues. The CDR3 reads CASSLFVAGGQVTQYF. CDR3 in DNA: TGTGCCAGCAGTTTATTCGTGGCGGGGGGGCAGGTGACCCAGTACTTC.

The V gene is TRBV4-1, the J gene TRBJ1-5; D ambiguous. The germline V gene encodes CDR1 MGHRA and CDR2 YSYEKL. The CDR3 length is 13 residues. Trimming removed 3 bases from V and 7 bases from J, with 10 bases in between. The CDR3 sequence is CASSQGDRQPQHF. For the CDR3, the DNA is TGCGCCAGCAGCCAGGGAGATCGGCAGCCCCAGCATTTT.

V usage is TRBV5-4 and J usage is TRBJ1-2, with TRBD1 matching over 10 bases. CDR3 length equals 16 residues. Per the germline V gene, CDR1 is SGHNT and CDR2 is YYREEE (reference sequence). V dropped 3 bases and J dropped 2; count of bases not matched to a gene: 7. CDR3 region: CASSWGQGRNNYGYTF. CDR3 bases: TGTGCCAGCAGCTGGGGACAGGGGCGGAACAACTATGGCTACACCTTC.

CDR3 residues: CASWRVRNYGYTF. CDR3 nucleotide sequence: TGTGCCAGCTGGAGGGTGAGGAACTATGGCTACACCTTC. V usage is TRBV2 and J usage is TRBJ1-2; D not resolved. The CDR3 sequence is 13 residues long. CDR1 is SNHLY and CDR2 is FYNNEI in the germline V gene. Trimming removed 8 bases from V and 2 bases from J, with 12 bases in between.

J is TRBJ2-5 and V is TRBV9, with 14 bases aligning to TRBD2. The trim removed 3 bases at V and 2 bases at J, leaving 6 bases unmatched. The CDR3 consists of 17 residues. Germline assignment: CDR1 SGDLS and CDR2 YYNGEE. The CDR3: CASSAGLAGAIQETQYF. DNA of the CDR3: TGTGCCAGCAGCGCGGGACTAGCGGGGGCGATACAAGAGACCCAGTACTTC.

J is TRBJ1-1 and V is TRBV7-9; D call uncertain. Trimming cost V 5 bases and J 1 base, with 11 bases left between them. There are 14 residues in the CDR3. CDR1 and CDR2 (germline): SEHNR, FQNEAQ (reference sequence). DNA of the CDR3: TGTGCCAGCAGCCCCCTCTGGGCGAACACTGAAGCTTTCTTT. Amino acid sequence: CASSPLWANTEAFF.

This chain connects TRBV5-1 to TRBJ1-4; TRBD1 matches 7 bases. In germline, CDR1 is SGHRS, CDR2 YFSETQ. V lost 7 bases, J lost 1 base, and 7 bases stayed unmatched. CDR3 length: 15 residues. CDR3 sequence (DNA): TGCGCCAGCCGGAGACGACAGGGAACTAATGAAAAACTGTTTTTT. Translation gives CASRRRQGTNEKLFF. Variable domain in full (rest from reference TRBV5-1 and TRBJ1-4): KAGVTQTPRYLIKTRGQQVTLSCSPISGHRSVSWYQQTPGQGLQFLFEYFSETQRNKGNFPGRFSGRQFSNSRSEMNVSTLELGDSALYLCASRRRQGTNEKLFFGSGTQLSVL.

The rearrangement joins TRBV9 to TRBJ2-2; 7 bases line up with TRBD2. The CDR3 extends over 16 amino acids. Germline V gives CDR1 SGDLS, CDR2 YYNGEE. J was trimmed by 0 bases and V by 2 bases; bases with no gene match: 4. The CDR3 region is CASSVSGYANTGELFF. The CDR3 DNA sequence: TGTGCCAGCAGCGTTAGCGGGTACGCGAACACCGGGGAGCTGTTTTTT.

The gene calls are TRBV5-1 and TRBJ2-3, with 15 positions matching TRBD2. Germline CDR1 and CDR2: SGHRS and YFSETQ. V was clipped by 4 bases and J by 2 bases; unmatched bases: 11. The CDR3 runs 19 residues. The CDR3 sequence: CASSGGLAGGTPATDTQYF. The DNA of the CDR3 is TGCGCCAGCAGCGGGGGACTAGCGGGGGGTACCCCTGCCACAGATACGCAGTATTTT.

This clone was found once. Written as DNA, the CDR3 is TGTGCCACCAGTGAGGCAGGGTTGGGGGCCAACGTCCTGACTTTC. This gives the protein CATSEAGLGANVLTF. The chain uses TRBV24-1 and TRBJ2-6, with D possibly being TRBD1 (5 bases). The CDR3 is 15 amino acids. Per germline, CDR1 KGHDR and CDR2 SFDVKD. V was trimmed by 4 bases and J by 4 bases, leaving 10 bases between them.